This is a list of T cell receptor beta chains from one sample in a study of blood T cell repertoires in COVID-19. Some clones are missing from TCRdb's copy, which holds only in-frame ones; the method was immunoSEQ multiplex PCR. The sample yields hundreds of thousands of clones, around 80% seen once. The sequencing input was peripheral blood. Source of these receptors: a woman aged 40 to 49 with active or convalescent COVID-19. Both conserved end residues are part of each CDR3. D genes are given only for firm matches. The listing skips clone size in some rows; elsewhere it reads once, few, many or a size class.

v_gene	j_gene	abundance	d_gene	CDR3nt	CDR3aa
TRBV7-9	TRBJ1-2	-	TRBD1	TGTGCCAGCATCCAGGGGGGCAATTCGGCTGGCTACACCTTC	CASIQGGNSAGYTF
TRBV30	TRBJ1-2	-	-	TGTGCCTGGAGTCCGTTGGGAGGGCAAGACTATGGCTACACCTTC	CAWSPLGGQDYGYTF
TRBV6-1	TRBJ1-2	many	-	TGTGCCAGCAGTGATGGGGCTGACTATGGCTACACCTTC	CASSDGADYGYTF
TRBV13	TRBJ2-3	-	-	TGTGCCAGCAGCCCCCGTCTTACTAGCACAGATACGCAGTATTTT	CASSPRLTSTDTQYF
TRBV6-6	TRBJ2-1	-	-	TGTGCCAGCACGGGACTCAGTATCAATGAGCAGTTCTTC	CASTGLSINEQFF
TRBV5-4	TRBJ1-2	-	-	TGTGCCAGCAGCGAATCGACAGCTTACTATGGCTACACCTTC	CASSESTAYYGYTF
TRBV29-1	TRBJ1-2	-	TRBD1	TGCAGCGACGCGGACAGGGTCTATGGCTACACCTTC	CSDADRVYGYTF
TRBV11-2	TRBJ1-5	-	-	TGTGCCAGCAGCTTAGCCGTCGGGGATCAGCCCCAGCATTTT	CASSLAVGDQPQHF
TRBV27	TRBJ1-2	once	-	TGTGCCAGCAGTAAAACGGGGGGAGGGTATGGCTACACCTTC	CASSKTGGGYGYTF
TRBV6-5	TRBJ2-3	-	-	TGTGCCGCTCAGCGGGCCTTTCTCATGGATACGCAGTATTTT	CAAQRAFLMDTQYF
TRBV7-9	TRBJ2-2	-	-	TGTGCCAGCAGCTTACTCGTGACTCTGAACACCGGGGAGCTGTTTTTT	CASSLLVTLNTGELFF
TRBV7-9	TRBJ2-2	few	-	TGTGCCAGCAGCTTGCGGGGGCCGAACACCGGGGAGCTGTTTTTT	CASSLRGPNTGELFF
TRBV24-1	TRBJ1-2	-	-	TGTGCCACCAGTGCCCTTAACTATGGCTACACCTTC	CATSALNYGYTF
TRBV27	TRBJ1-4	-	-	TGTGCCAGCAGTTTATGGGGGGGCAGCGCAACTAATGAAAAACTGTTTTTT	CASSLWGGSATNEKLFF
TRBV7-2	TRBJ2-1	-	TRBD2	TGTGCCAGCAGCTTAGACCCCTGGCGGGGGGCCGCGAACAATGAGCAGTTCTTC	CASSLDPWRGAANNEQFF
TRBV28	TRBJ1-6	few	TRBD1	TGTGCCAGTAAACAGGGGAGCTCCTATAATTCACCCCTCCACTTT	CASKQGSSYNSPLHF
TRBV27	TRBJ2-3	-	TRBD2	TGTGCCAGCAGTCTCCTCCTAGCGGGGGGGCGTGATACGCAGTATTTT	CASSLLLAGGRDTQYF
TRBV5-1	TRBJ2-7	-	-	TGCGCCAGCAGCTTGGAGAGGACAGCGGTCTCCTACGAGCAGTACTTC	CASSLERTAVSYEQYF
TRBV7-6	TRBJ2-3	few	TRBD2	TGTGCCAGCAGCTACGGACTAGCGGAGCGCACAGATACGCAGTATTTT	CASSYGLAERTDTQYF
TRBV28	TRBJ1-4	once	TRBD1	TGTGCCAGCTCATACCCGGGACAGGGAGACGAAAAACTGTTTTTT	CASSYPGQGDEKLFF